A single sample is the source of the 30 T cell receptor beta chains below, sequenced in a study of breast tumors, draining lymph nodes, adjacent tissues. From the multiplex PCR reads, TCRdb called clonotypes with MiXCR, one entry per CDR3 protein. The table lists over 250,000 distinct CDR3 sequences, over 30% of them singletons, with around 1.1% in the top ten. Axillary draining lymph nodes of breast cancer patients supplied the node samples. The sample was axillary lymph node tissue. These receptors originate from a female donor with breast cancer. Some clones in this sample may be carry-over from other donors' samples.

There are many counts of this clonotype. The chain employs TRBV20-1 and TRBJ2-7; D gene ambiguous. Germline lookup yields CDR1 DFQATT and CDR2 SNEGSKA (reference sequence). This CDR3 spans 15 amino acids. V dropped 0 bases and J dropped 3 bases, with 15 bases sitting between them. Here the CDR3 DNA reads TGCAGTGCTAGAGATAGGGCTAGGTCGCGCTACGAGCAGTACTTC. The encoded protein is CSARDRARSRYEQYF.

This clonotype has only a few counts. A clone one base away is much larger, so this may be a read error. This chain links TRBV20-1 with TRBJ2-1, with TRBD2 matching 8 bases. Germline assignment: CDR1 DFQATT and CDR2 SNEGSKA (reference sequence). The CDR3 runs 15 residues. V trimming: 4 bases; J trimming: 9 bases; junction bases outside the gene matches: 14. The CDR3 coding sequence is TGCAGTGCTACTACTAGCGGTCAATTTTGGAGTGAGCAGTTCTTC. Its protein product is CSATTSGQFWSEQFF.

About this clonotype itself: A much more abundant neighbour one base away suggests this may be a read error. J is TRBJ2-6 and V is TRBV30, with no clear D. Germline V gene data show CDR1 as GTSNPN and CDR2 as SVGIG (reference sequence). This CDR3 has 17 residues. Trimming cost V 5 bases and J 0 bases, with 17 bases left between them. CDR3 sequence reads: CAWGSRRTSSGANVLTF. CDR3 in DNA: TGTGCCTGGGGTTCGCGCCGTACAAGCTCTGGGGCCAACGTCCTGACTTTC.

In its sample, this clonotype was seen a few times. A much larger clone sits a single nucleotide away, making a read error possible. The chain couples TRBV6-5 to TRBJ2-1; no definite D call. Per germline, CDR1 MNHEY and CDR2 SVGAGI. V gave up 8 bases and J gave up 0 bases, with 5 bases separating them. This CDR3 has 12 residues. CDR3 DNA: TGTGCCAGCGGGGTCTCCTACAATGAGCAGTTCTTC. Translation gives CASGVSYNEQFF.

This clonotype was seen many times. The chain uses TRBV7-2 and TRBJ2-3; the D is unclear. CDR3 length: 14 amino acids. Germline values: CDR1 SGHTA, CDR2 FQGNSA. Trimming took 2 bases from V and 0 from J, leaving 6 bases between them. CDR3 in amino acids: CASSLFHSTDTQYF. The CDR3 DNA follows: TGTGCCAGCAGCTTATTCCACAGCACAGATACGCAGTATTTT.

On this clonotype itself: At one of its ends the junction is not consistent with the germline gene, which may arise from a read error. This chain uses TRBV9 with TRBJ1-6, with D perhaps TRBD1 (6 bases). Germline assignment: CDR1 SGDLS and CDR2 YYNGEE. The CDR3 has 16 amino acids. The CDR3 sequence is CASSSYRDSYNPPLHF. The CDR3, as DNA: TGTGCCAGCAGCAGTTACAGGGACTCCTATAATCCACCCCTCCACTTT. Filled out from reference TRBV9 and TRBJ1-6, the complete variable domain reads DSGVTQTPKHLITATGQRVTLRCSPRSGDLSVYWYQQSLDQGLQFLIQYYNGEERAKGNILERFSAQQFPDLHSELNLSSLELGDSALYFCASSSYRDSYNPPLHFGNGTRLTVT.

This clonotype showed up many times. The rearrangement joins TRBV10-3 to TRBJ2-7, with TRBD2 identical over 9 bases. Germline V gene data show CDR1 as ENHRY and CDR2 as SYGVKD. The CDR3 sequence is 18 residues long. V dropped 8 bases and J dropped 0; count of bases not matched to a gene: 17. DNA for the CDR3: TGTGCCATCCGCCCGACATCGCGGGAGGGCCTAGGCTCCTACGAGCAGTACTTC. It is translated as CAIRPTSREGLGSYEQYF.

As concerns this clonotype: This may be a read error, as it is one base from a much larger clone. The chain employs TRBV20-1 and TRBJ1-2, with D possibly being TRBD1 (6 bases). The germline gives CDR1 DFQATT, CDR2 SNEGSKA (reference sequence). The CDR3 totals 12 residues. The CDR3 loop reads CSARGETSGSTF. CDR3 nucleotides: TGCAGTGCGAGGGGGGAAACGAGTGGCTCCACCTTC.

This clonotype has ten or more counts. V gene TRBV7-3 combines with J gene TRBJ2-5; D may be TRBD1 (6 bases). Germline V gene data show CDR1 as SGHTA and CDR2 as FQGTGA. Trimming took off 3 bases at V and 2 bases at J, with 13 bases between the two ends. The CDR3 has 15 residues. The CDR3 reads CASSFGGARQETQYF. In DNA, the CDR3 is TGTGCCAGCAGCTTTGGGGGCGCGAGACAAGAGACCCAGTACTTC.

Comments on this clonotype: The junction departs from the called germline gene at one end, perhaps through a read error. This chain connects TRBV20-1 to TRBJ2-1, with D unclear. The CDR3 covers 17 residues. Germline CDR1 and CDR2: DFQATT and SNEGSKA (reference sequence). CDR3 protein: CSTIGSLSAPSYSEQFF. The CDR3 nucleotides are TGCAGTACTATAGGGTCCCTCTCCGCCCCCTCCTACAGTGAGCAGTTCTTC.

This clonotype has a count of ten or more. The CDR3 loop is CATSRDLASGNYEQFF. CDR3 sequence (DNA): TGTGCCACCAGCAGAGATCTGGCTAGCGGGAACTATGAGCAGTTCTTC. The V gene is TRBV15, the J gene TRBJ2-1; TRBD2 aligns across 9 bases. CDR3 length equals 16 residues. V lost 0 bases, J lost 8 bases, and 8 bases stayed unmatched. The germline CDR1 and CDR2 sequences are LNHNV and YYDKDF (reference sequence).

The V and J genes are TRBV7-9 and TRBJ1-5, with D maybe TRBD1 (6 bases). This CDR3 contains 15 residues. The V end was cut by 5 bases, the J end by 3 bases, with 14 bases between. Per the germline V gene, CDR1 is SEHNR and CDR2 is FQNEAQ (reference sequence). The CDR3 DNA reads TGTGCCAGCAGCACCAGATGGGGGGCCAATCAGCCCCAGCATTTT. It translates to CASSTRWGANQPQHF.

The chain joins TRBV28 to TRBJ2-7, with unresolved D. Germline-derived CDR1 and CDR2 are MDHEN and SYDVKM. Deletions cut 5 bases from V and 1 base from J, with 6 bases between. This CDR3 contains 12 residues. The CDR3 sequence: CASSRPSYEQYF. The CDR3 coding sequence is TGTGCCAGCAGTCGCCCTTCCTACGAGCAGTACTTC.

The sample holds many counts of this clonotype. This chain uses TRBV20-1 with TRBJ1-6; TRBD1 matches 8 bases. CDR3 length: 15 amino acids. The germline gives CDR1 DFQATT, CDR2 SNEGSKA (reference sequence). Trimming at V came to 6 bases and at J to 0 bases, leaving 4 bases not matched to a gene. The CDR3: CSARQGSSYNSPLHF. The CDR3 bases are TGCAGTGCACGACAGGGGAGCTCCTATAATTCACCCCTCCACTTT.

This clonotype came up many times. This sequence joins TRBV10-1 and TRBJ2-1; 7 bases match TRBD2. V trimming: 0 bases; J trimming: 4 bases; junction bases outside the gene matches: 3. CDR3 size: 15 residues. CDR1 and CDR2 from the germline V gene are WNHNN and SYGVQD (reference sequence). Here the CDR3 reads CASSESSGAYNEQFF. The CDR3 DNA is TGCGCCAGCAGTGAGTCCAGCGGGGCATACAATGAGCAGTTCTTC.

The genes are TRBV9 and TRBJ1-4; D is perhaps TRBD1 (5 bases). CDR1 is SGDLS and CDR2 is YYNGEE in the germline V gene. The CDR3 is 16 amino acids. Trimming stripped 2 bases from V and 5 bases from J, with 16 bases between. For the CDR3, the DNA is TGTGCCAGCAGCGTCAGTAGAGGGACCGGAAATGAAAAACTGTTTTTT. It encodes CASSVSRGTGNEKLFF.

Comment on this clonotype: A much larger clone differs from this one at a single base, so this may be a read error. The chain is built from TRBV9 and TRBJ2-5, with D uncertain. This CDR3 has 14 amino acids. Looked up from germline, CDR1 is SGDLS and CDR2 is YYNGEE. The CDR3: CASSPLSVQETQSF. The CDR3 nucleotides read TGTGCCAGCAGCCCCCTAAGTGTCCAAGAGACCCAGTCCTTC. The variable domain in full, completed from reference TRBV9 and TRBJ2-5, reads DSGVTQTPKHLITATGQRVTLRCSPRSGDLSVYWYQQSLDQGLQFLIQYYNGEERAKGNILERFSAQQFPDLHSELNLSSLELGDSALYFCASSPLSVQETQSFGPGTRLLVL.

The chain employs TRBV5-8 and TRBJ2-3; 14 nucleotides line up with TRBD2. The V gene end was trimmed by 3 bases and the J gene end by 6 bases; junction bases not matched to a gene: 15. The germline V gene encodes CDR1 SGHTS and CDR2 YDEGEE. The CDR3 runs to 19 residues. The CDR3: CASSSPGLAGVSVSDTQYF. CDR3 coding DNA: TGTGCCAGCAGCTCACCGGGACTAGCGGGAGTGTCAGTTTCGGATACGCAGTATTTT.

This clonotype has only one observation. V is TRBV5-4 and J is TRBJ1-2; 11 bases align to TRBD1. CDR1 and CDR2 (germline): SGHNT, YYREEE (reference sequence). V shed 7 bases and J 7 bases; nucleotides not matched to a gene: 21. The CDR3 runs to 18 residues. CDR3 sequence (DNA): TGTGCCAGCCAAGGGGACAGCACCGGACAGGGGGCGCTTCTTGGCTACACCTTC. This translates into CASQGDSTGQGALLGYTF.

This clonotype appeared many times. The chain carries TRBV19 and TRBJ2-5; D is uncertain. CDR1 and CDR2 (germline): LNHDA, SQIVND (reference sequence). This CDR3 has 13 amino acids. V was pared by 5 bases and J by 5 bases, with 12 bases between. The CDR3 is CASSVVNGETQYF. CDR3 in DNA: TGTGCCAGTAGTGTGGTAAATGGGGAGACCCAGTACTTC.

The V and J genes are TRBV20-1 and TRBJ1-4; 7 nucleotides agree with TRBD1. This CDR3 is 13 amino acids long. With 1 base clipped from V and 5 bases from J, the junction kept 1 base outside the gene matches. Germline CDR1 and CDR2: DFQATT and SNEGSKA (reference sequence). The CDR3 here is CSARVTGNEKLFF. The CDR3 nucleotides read TGCAGTGCTAGAGTGACAGGGAATGAAAAACTGTTTTTT.

This clonotype was seen more than once but under ten times. The CDR3 DNA is TGTGCCAGCGAGAGGTACAATCAGCCCCAGCATTTT. Protein product: CASERYNQPQHF. The chain is built from TRBV28 and TRBJ1-5; D not resolved. V was trimmed by 8 bases and J by 3 bases, leaving 8 bases between them. The CDR3 sequence is 12 residues long. Germline CDR1 is MDHEN and CDR2 is SYDVKM.

The chain uses TRBV5-4 and TRBJ2-1, with D possibly matching TRBD2 (5 bases). CDR1 and CDR2 from the germline V gene are SGHNT and YYREEE (reference sequence). CDR3 length equals 14 residues. V was shortened by 1 base and J by 9 bases, with 14 bases between the two germline ends. The CDR3 DNA is TGTGCCAGCAGCTTGCGGCCAGGCAGCGGTGAGCAGTTCTTC. It specifies CASSLRPGSGEQFF.

To note about this clonotype: A single base separates this from a much larger clone, so it may be a read error. This chain links TRBV12-3 or TRBV12-4 with TRBJ2-3; 11 bases map to TRBD2. With 5 bases clipped from V and 8 bases from J, the junction kept 12 bases outside the gene matches. This CDR3 has 16 residues. In DNA form, the CDR3 reads TGTGCCAGCAGTGCCAAACTAGCGGGAGTCCCAGGTACGCAGTATTTT. This encodes CASSAKLAGVPGTQYF.

At least ten counts were recorded for this clonotype. V and J are TRBV11-3 and TRBJ1-6; D is perhaps TRBD1 (5 bases). Germline V gives CDR1 SGHNT, CDR2 YENEEA. Trimming took 3 bases from V and 8 from J, leaving 11 bases between them. The CDR3 extends over 14 amino acids. CDR3 amino acids: CASSLGDRYSPLHF. The CDR3 region has the DNA TGTGCCAGCAGCTTGGGGGATAGGTATTCACCCCTCCACTTT.

This clonotype was detected many times. J is TRBJ1-5 and V is TRBV10-3; D might be TRBD1 (6 bases). CDR3 length equals 15 residues. V lost 0 bases and J lost 7, with 13 bases in between. CDR1 and CDR2 from the germline V gene are ENHRY and SYGVKD. This chain's CDR3 is CAISESIWGPQPQHF. DNA for the CDR3: TGTGCCATCAGTGAGTCGATTTGGGGGCCCCAGCCCCAGCATTTT.

This clonotype was found a few times. The rearrangement joins TRBV12-3 or TRBV12-4 to TRBJ2-1, with D perhaps assigned TRBD1 or TRBD2 (7 bases each). Trimming shortened V by 10 bases and J by 7 bases, and 11 bases separated the two germline ends. There are 11 residues in the CDR3. CDR3 amino acids: CATQGGNEQFF. In nucleotides, the CDR3 is TGTGCCACCCAGGGGGGGAATGAGCAGTTCTTC.

This clonotype has only a few counts. This may arise from a read error, as a much more abundant clone is one base away. This CDR3 fails to terminate in the conserved phenylalanine or tryptophan, so it likely reflects a read error. The genes are TRBV7-8 and TRBJ2-5; D remains unclear. CDR3 length: 14 amino acids. V lost 5 bases and J lost 1, with 11 bases in between. Germline V lookup: CDR1 SGHVS, CDR2 FQNEAQ. The CDR3 region is CASSLSSIQETQYL. The CDR3 DNA is TGTGCCAGCAGCCTCAGCTCGATCCAAGAGACCCAGTACCTC.

Points on this clonotype: The final CDR3 position lacks the conserved phenylalanine or tryptophan, pointing to a likely read error. The CDR3 sequence: CASSFLQGVGTQYL. The CDR3 coding sequence is TGTGCCAGCAGTTTTCTACAGGGGGTTGGTACGCAGTATTTA. This sequence joins TRBV27 and TRBJ2-3, with 8 nucleotides matching TRBD1. Germline assignment: CDR1 MNHEY and CDR2 SMNVEV (reference sequence). CDR3 size: 14 residues. Germline trimming cut 3 bases from V and 8 bases from J; bases unmatched to any gene: 7.

This clonotype was counted ten times or more. The V call is TRBV20-1, the J call TRBJ1-5; D is unresolved. The CDR3 loop spans 13 amino acids. The V end was cut by 2 bases, the J end by 6 bases, with 11 bases between. In germline, CDR1 is DFQATT, CDR2 SNEGSKA (reference sequence). CDR3 DNA: TGCAGTGCTAGACTTGGTAGGAGTCAGCCCCAGCATTTT. It specifies CSARLGRSQPQHF.